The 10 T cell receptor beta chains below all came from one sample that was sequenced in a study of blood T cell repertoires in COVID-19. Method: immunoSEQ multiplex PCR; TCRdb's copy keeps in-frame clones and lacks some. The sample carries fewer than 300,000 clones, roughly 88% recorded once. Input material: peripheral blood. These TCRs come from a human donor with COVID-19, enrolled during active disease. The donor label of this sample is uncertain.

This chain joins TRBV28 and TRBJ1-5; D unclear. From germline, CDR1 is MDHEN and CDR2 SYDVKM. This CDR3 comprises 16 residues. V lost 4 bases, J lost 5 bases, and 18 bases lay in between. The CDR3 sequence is CASSSNLVGGYQPQHF. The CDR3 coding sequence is TGTGCCAGCAGTTCTAACCTGGTGGGAGGGTATCAGCCCCAGCATTTT.

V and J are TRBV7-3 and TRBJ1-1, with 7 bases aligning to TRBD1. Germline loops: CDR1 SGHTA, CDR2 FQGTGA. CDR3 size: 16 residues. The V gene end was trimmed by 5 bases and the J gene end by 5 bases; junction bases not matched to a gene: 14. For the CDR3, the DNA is TGTGCCAGCAGCCTATCTCCGGGACAGAGTATAACTGAAGCTTTCTTT. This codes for CASSLSPGQSITEAFF. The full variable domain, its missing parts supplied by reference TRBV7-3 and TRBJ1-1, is GAGVSQTPSNKVTEKGKYVELRCDPISGHTALYWYRQSLGQGPEFLIYFQGTGAADDSGLPNDRFFAVRPEGSVSTLKIQRTERGDSAVYLCASSLSPGQSITEAFFGQGTRLTVV.

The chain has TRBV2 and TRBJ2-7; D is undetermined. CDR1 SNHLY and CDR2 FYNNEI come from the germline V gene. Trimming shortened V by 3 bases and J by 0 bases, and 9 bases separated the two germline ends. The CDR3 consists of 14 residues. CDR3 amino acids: CASSDRAGSYEQYF. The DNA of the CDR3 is TGTGCCAGCAGTGATCGAGCAGGCTCCTACGAGCAGTACTTC.

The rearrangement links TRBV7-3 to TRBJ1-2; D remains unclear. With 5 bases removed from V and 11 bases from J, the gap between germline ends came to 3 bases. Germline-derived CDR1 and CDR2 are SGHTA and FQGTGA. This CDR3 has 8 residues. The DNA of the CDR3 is TGTGCCAGCAGCCCTTACACCTTC. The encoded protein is CASSPYTF. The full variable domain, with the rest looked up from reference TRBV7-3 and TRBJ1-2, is GAGVSQTPSNKVTEKGKYVELRCDPISGHTALYWYRQSLGQGPEFLIYFQGTGAADDSGLPNDRFFAVRPEGSVSTLKIQRTERGDSAVYLCASSPYTFGSGTRLTVV.

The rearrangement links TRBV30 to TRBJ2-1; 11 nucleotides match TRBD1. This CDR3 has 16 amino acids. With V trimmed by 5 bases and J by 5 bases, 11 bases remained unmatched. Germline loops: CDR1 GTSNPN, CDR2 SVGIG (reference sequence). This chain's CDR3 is CAWSGPGTGGNNEQFF. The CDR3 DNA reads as TGTGCCTGGTCAGGACCCGGGACAGGGGGAAACAATGAGCAGTTCTTC.

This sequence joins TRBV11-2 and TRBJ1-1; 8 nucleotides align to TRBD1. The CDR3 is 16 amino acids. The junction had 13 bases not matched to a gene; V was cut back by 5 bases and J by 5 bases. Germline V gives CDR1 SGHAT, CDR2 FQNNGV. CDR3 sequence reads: CASSVRRRGRWTEAFF. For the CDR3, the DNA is TGTGCCAGCAGCGTACGCCGCAGGGGGCGATGGACTGAAGCTTTCTTT.

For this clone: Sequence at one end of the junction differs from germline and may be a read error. CDR3 DNA: TGTGCTAGCAGCTTAGGGGGACTAGCCCCGTCAGATACGCAGTATTTT. Translated: CASSLGGLAPSDTQYF. The V gene is TRBV7-7, the J gene TRBJ2-3; 9 nucleotides line up with TRBD2. CDR3 size: 16 residues. Germline-derived CDR1 and CDR2 are SSHAT and FNYEAQ (reference sequence).

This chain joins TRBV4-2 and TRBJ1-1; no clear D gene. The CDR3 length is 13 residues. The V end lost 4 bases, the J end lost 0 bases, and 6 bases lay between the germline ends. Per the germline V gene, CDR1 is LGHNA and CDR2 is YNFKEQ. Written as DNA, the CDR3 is TGTGCCAGCAGCCGTCAGATGAACACTGAAGCTTTCTTT. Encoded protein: CASSRQMNTEAFF.

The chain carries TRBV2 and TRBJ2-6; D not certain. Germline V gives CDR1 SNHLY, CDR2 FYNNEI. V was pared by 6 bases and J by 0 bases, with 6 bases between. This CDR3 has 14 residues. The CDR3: CASRGLSGANVLTF. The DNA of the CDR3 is TGTGCCAGCAGGGGCCTCTCTGGGGCCAACGTCCTGACTTTC.

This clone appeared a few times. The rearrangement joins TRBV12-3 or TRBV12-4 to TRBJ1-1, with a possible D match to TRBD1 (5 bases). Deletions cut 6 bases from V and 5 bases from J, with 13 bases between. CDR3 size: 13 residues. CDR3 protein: CASSRSQGTEAFF. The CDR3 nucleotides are TGTGCCAGCAGCCGCAGCCAGGGTACTGAAGCTTTCTTT.